This TCR beta chain was sequenced for a study of OX40 agonist ivuxolimab in advanced cancers. Study at large: Patients were infused with ivuxolimab every 2 weeks at 0.01 to 10 mg/kg. Those enrolled were 70% to 85% male, with a mean age of around 58 years and ages from roughly 20 to 90.

This CDR3 region has 16 residues. Germline CDR1 SGHTA, CDR2 FQGNSA. Trimming took off 3 bases at V and 4 bases at J, with 13 bases between the two ends. Assay used: immunoSEQ multiplex PCR; TCRdb lists only in-frame clones, some missing. Among some 130,000 clones listed, approximately 92% were seen once. Study-wide results and caveats: Normalized T-cell clonal expansion was also low in some nonresponders. Averaging showed that CD8+ T cells had more expanded clones than CD4+ did.

This clone was detected only once. Its antigen is unidentified. This sample comprised CD4+ or CD8+ T cells sorted from blood, obtained in a trial of the OX40 agonist ivuxolimab. The chain recombines TRBV7-2 with TRBJ2-6; possibly TRBD1 for D (5 bases). The sequence derives from an adult with an advanced solid tumor such as melanoma, head and neck, liver or kidney cancer. DNA for the CDR3: TGTGCCAGCAGCTTTTATCAGGGTACCGGGGCCAACGTCCTGACTTTC. It codes for CASSFYQGTGANVLTF. The complete variable domain, with remaining parts taken from reference TRBV7-2 and TRBJ2-6, reads GAGVSQSPSNKVTEKGKDVELRCDPISGHTALYWYRQSLGQGLEFLIYFQGNSAPDKSGLPSDRFSAERTGGSVSTLTIQRTQQEDSAVYLCASSFYQGTGANVLTFGAGSRLTVL.